The 16 T cell receptor beta chains in this list originate from one sample, sequenced in a study of shared clonotypes between healthy human individuals. The table came from immunoSEQ multiplex PCR; TCRdb's copy has only in-frame clones and leaves some out. Found here are some 350,000 clones, 74% of them singletons; the top ten hold approximately 10%. Sequencing was carried out using memory CD4+ T cells sorted from blood. Subset defined: CD45RA-negative fraction. The source of these receptors is a man aged 30 to 45 in good health.

The chain carries TRBV7-2 and TRBJ2-7; 7 bases map to TRBD1. The germline V gene has CDR1 SGHTA and CDR2 FQGNSA. This CDR3 comprises 14 residues. V gave up 5 bases and J gave up 5 bases; unmatched junction bases: 9. The CDR3 DNA follows: TGTGCCAGCAGCCCTGGGACAGAGAAAAACGAGCAGTACTTC. It yields the protein CASSPGTEKNEQYF.

This chain connects TRBV6-5 to TRBJ2-1; 7 positions agree with TRBD1. Trimming at V came to 4 bases and at J to 7 bases, leaving 7 bases not matched to a gene. The CDR3 is made up of 14 amino acids. Per the germline V gene, CDR1 is MNHEY and CDR2 is SVGAGI. The CDR3 region is CASSWQTGSNEQFF. DNA of the CDR3: TGTGCCAGCAGTTGGCAGACAGGGTCGAATGAGCAGTTCTTC.

The chain combines TRBV5-1 with TRBJ2-2; possibly TRBD1 or TRBD2 for D (5 bases each). The CDR3 sequence is 15 residues long. V lost 6 bases and J lost 4, with 16 bases in between. Germline CDR1 reads SGHRS; CDR2 reads YFSETQ. Here the CDR3 DNA reads TGCGCCAGCATGAGAGGGCAGGGCGGCACCGGGGAGCTGTTTTTT. Translating gives CASMRGQGGTGELFF.

The V gene is TRBV7-2, the J gene TRBJ1-1; a weak D match, TRBD1 (5 bases). Germline V gene sequence: CDR1 SGHTA, CDR2 FQGNSA. Deletions cut 3 bases from V and 1 base from J, with 9 bases between. The CDR3 loop spans 14 amino acids. Here the CDR3 reads CASSFDRGNTEAFF. For the CDR3, the DNA is TGTGCCAGCAGCTTTGACAGAGGGAACACTGAAGCTTTCTTT.

The rearrangement uses TRBV5-1 and TRBJ2-2, with TRBD2 identical over 8 bases. V shed 0 bases and J 4 bases; nucleotides not matched to a gene: 5. The CDR3 is 16 amino acids. Germline-derived CDR1 and CDR2 are SGHRS and YFSETQ. The CDR3 protein is CASSLVSSGSTGELFF. The CDR3 DNA reads as TGCGCCAGCAGCTTGGTTTCCAGCGGGAGCACCGGGGAGCTGTTTTTT.

The chain employs TRBV12-5 and TRBJ2-1; D perhaps matches TRBD2 (5 bases). The CDR3 spans 13 residues. Germline V gene lookup returns CDR1 LGHNT and CDR2 FRNRAP. V lost 5 bases to trimming and J lost 6 bases, with 11 bases between them. The CDR3 sequence: CASGASIRNEQFF. The CDR3 region has the DNA TGTGCTAGTGGTGCTAGCATTCGCAATGAGCAGTTCTTC.

The table lists this clone with a few counts. The chain carries TRBV5-1 and TRBJ1-3; possibly TRBD1 for D (6 bases). Trimming removed 0 bases from V and 4 bases from J, with 11 bases in between. The CDR3 runs to 15 residues. Looked up from germline, CDR1 is SGHRS and CDR2 is YFSETQ. For the CDR3, the DNA is TGCGCCAGCAGCTTGGACCAGGGGAGCGGAAACACCATATATTTT. This encodes CASSLDQGSGNTIYF.

Ten or more counts support this clone. The chain has TRBV2 and TRBJ1-1; TRBD1 is a possible D gene (6 bases). V gave up 8 bases and J gave up 1 base, with 14 bases separating them. The length of the CDR3 is 14 residues. Per the germline V gene, CDR1 is SNHLY and CDR2 is FYNNEI. The CDR3 protein is CASLIGQKNTEAFF. Here the CDR3 DNA reads TGTGCCAGCCTCATAGGACAGAAGAACACTGAAGCTTTCTTT.

This clone occurred a few times. The chain carries TRBV5-8 and TRBJ2-1; D is uncertain. The CDR3 spans 14 residues. The ends were cut back, 6 bases at V and 0 bases at J, with 10 bases in the middle. In germline, CDR1 is SGHTS, CDR2 YDEGEE. The CDR3 nucleotides read TGTGCCAGCAACTTACCCCGCTCCTACAATGAGCAGTTCTTC. This codes for CASNLPRSYNEQFF.

The CDR3 is CASRWTVSYEQYF. The CDR3 DNA is TGTGCCAGCAGATGGACAGTGTCCTACGAGCAGTACTTC. The rearrangement uses TRBV27 and TRBJ2-7, with a tentative D call TRBD1 (6 bases). Trimming took off 6 bases at V and 1 base at J, with 10 bases between the two ends. This CDR3 is 13 amino acids long. Germline assignment: CDR1 MNHEY and CDR2 SMNVEV (reference sequence).

This chain links TRBV5-1 with TRBJ2-1; D is unclear. There are 14 residues in the CDR3. Germline CDR1 is SGHRS and CDR2 is YFSETQ. V was trimmed by 2 bases and J by 6 bases, leaving 12 bases between them. In DNA, the CDR3 is TGCGCCAGCAGCTTTCTTGACGGACCCAATGAGCAGTTCTTC. This gives the protein CASSFLDGPNEQFF.

This clone was detected ten times or more. The DNA for the CDR3 is TGTGCCAGCAGCCAACTCAGGGGGGCTTCAGCCCAGCATTTT. Amino acids: CASSQLRGASAQHF. The J gene is TRBJ1-5, the V gene TRBV5-8; 7 bases agree with TRBD1. The junction had 12 bases not matched to a gene; V was cut back by 4 bases and J by 11 bases. Germline CDR1 reads SGHTS; CDR2 reads YDEGEE. The CDR3 length is 14 residues.

The genes are TRBV7-2 and TRBJ1-2; no clear D. Trimming left V 5 bases short and J 6 bases short, with 16 bases between. The CDR3 is 14 amino acids. CDR1 and CDR2 (germline): SGHTA, FQGNSA. The DNA for the CDR3 is TGTGCCAGCAGCATCCCGACGGTTTCAAATGGCTACACCTTC. Protein: CASSIPTVSNGYTF.

The chain uses TRBV7-8 and TRBJ2-5, with unresolved D. CDR1 is SGHVS and CDR2 is FQNEAQ in the germline V gene. Trimming cost V 2 bases and J 4 bases, with 14 bases left between them. The CDR3 runs 15 residues. The CDR3 region is CASSLSSLGGETQYF. The CDR3 coding sequence is TGTGCCAGCAGCTTAAGTTCTTTGGGCGGAGAGACCCAGTACTTC.

The J gene is TRBJ2-2, the V gene TRBV11-2; 14 bases align to TRBD2. V lost 2 bases and J lost 4; bases outside the gene matches: 3. CDR1 is SGHAT and CDR2 is FQNNGV in the germline V gene. CDR3 length: 17 amino acids. CDR3 in amino acids: CASSLTGLAGVTGELFF. The CDR3 DNA follows: TGTGCCAGCAGCTTAACGGGACTAGCGGGAGTCACCGGGGAGCTGTTTTTT.

The table lists this clone with a count of one. V is TRBV6-6 and J is TRBJ2-4; TRBD1 is a possible D gene (7 bases). V lost 6 bases and J lost 10, with 16 bases in between. Per germline, CDR1 MNHNY and CDR2 SVGAGI (reference sequence). CDR3 length: 13 amino acids. The CDR3 sequence: CASSPRGTLIQYF. The CDR3 bases are TGTGCCAGCAGCCCCAGGGGGACTTTGATTCAGTACTTC.